This TCR beta chain was recovered during a study of T cell responses to AZD1222 COVID-19 vaccine. Sequenced by immunoSEQ multiplex PCR; TCRdb stores in-frame clones only, minus some. The table shows some 110,000 clones, with just over 85% occurring only once. Trimming shortened V by 5 bases and J by 7 bases, and 18 bases separated the two germline ends. Germline V gene data show CDR1 as MNHEY and CDR2 as SVGAGI. The CDR3 covers 15 residues. Whole-study findings and limits: Donors were chiefly white British, with a greater number of females, and clonal diversity was perhaps underestimated. Only a handful of people who got AZD1222 tested seropositive at baseline.

On this clone: Its specificity is unknown.

The TCR sequence derives from an adult who received the AZD1222 COVID-19 vaccine. The chain employs TRBV6-5 and TRBJ1-5, with TRBD1 as a possible D gene (6 bases). The sample consisted of peripheral blood, taken 28 days after the second AZD1222 dose. CDR3 DNA sequence: TGTGCCAGCAGTCCTAGATACAGGGTCCACCAGCCCCAGCATTTT. Encoded protein: CASSPRYRVHQPQHF.